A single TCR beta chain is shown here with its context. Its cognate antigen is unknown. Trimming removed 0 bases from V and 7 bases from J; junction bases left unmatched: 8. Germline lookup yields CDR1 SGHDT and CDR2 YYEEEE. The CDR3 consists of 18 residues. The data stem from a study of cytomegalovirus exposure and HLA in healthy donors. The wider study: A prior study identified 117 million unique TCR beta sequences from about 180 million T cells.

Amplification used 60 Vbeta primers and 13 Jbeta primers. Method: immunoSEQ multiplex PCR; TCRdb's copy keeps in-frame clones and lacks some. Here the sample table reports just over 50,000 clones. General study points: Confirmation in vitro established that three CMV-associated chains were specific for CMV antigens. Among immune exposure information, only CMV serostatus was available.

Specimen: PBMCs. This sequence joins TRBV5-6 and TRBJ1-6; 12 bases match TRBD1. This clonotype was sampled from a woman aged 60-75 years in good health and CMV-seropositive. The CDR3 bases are TGTGCCAGCAGCTTGGAAGGGACAGGGGGCGTACAGAATTCACCCCTCCACTTT. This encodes CASSLEGTGGVQNSPLHF.